This T cell receptor beta chain was observed in a study of T cell responses to AZD1222 COVID-19 vaccine. Profiling relied on immunoSEQ multiplex PCR, and the TCRdb table lists in-frame clones only, not all of them. The sample carries about 160,000 clones, 92% recorded once. A word on this clone: Its target is unknown.

The CDR3 totals 21 residues. Trimming cost V 0 bases and J 3 bases, with 30 bases left between them. Germline CDR1 is MNHEY and CDR2 is SMNVEV (reference sequence). General observations from the study: Baseline testing showed seropositivity in only 6 or 7 AZD1222 recipients. Donors were largely white British and mainly female; clonal diversity was possibly underestimated.

The genes are TRBV27 and TRBJ2-7; D is possibly TRBD2 (6 bases). Sequenced here: peripheral blood, sampled on day 0 of MenACWY control vaccination. The receptor was derived from an adult in good health. The CDR3 bases are TGTGCCAGCAGTTTATCGGCTTGGTTAGCCGGGGCCCGCGGGGCTAACTACGAGCAGTACTTC. Its translation: CASSLSAWLAGARGANYEQYF.